This T cell receptor (beta chain) was recovered during a study of T cell repertoires in cytomegalovirus infection. CDR1 and CDR2 from the germline V gene are SGHTA and FQGNSA. Trimming removed 5 bases from V and 0 bases from J, with 14 bases in between. This CDR3 contains 16 residues. TCRdb called the reads again in MiXCR, with one record for every CDR3 protein. The sample contains around 430,000 distinct CDR3 sequences, about 42% of which appear only once. Note on this clonotype: Its target is not known.

Sequenced material: cultured PBMCs, taken from culture after CMV antigen stimulation. The TCR originated in a human donor in good health (CMV status not recorded). Some clones in this sample may be carry-over from other donors' samples. The chain couples TRBV7-2 to TRBJ2-1; D remains unclear. CDR3 residues: CASSRTRSSSYNEQFF. CDR3 sequence (DNA): TGTGCCAGCAGCCGTACACGATCGAGCTCCTACAATGAGCAGTTCTTC.